These T cell receptor beta chains were read from a single sample in a study of cytomegalovirus exposure and HLA in healthy donors. The method was immunoSEQ multiplex PCR; TCRdb's version includes in-frame clones alone and lacks a portion of them. The data contain 200,000 to 250,000 clones, around 83% of them singletons. Sample: PBMCs. The receptors were sampled from a girl aged 2 to 9 in good health and CMV-seronegative. The CDR3 runs from the conserved cysteine through the conserved F or W. D genes are given only for firm matches. The size entry is marked missing in some rows and otherwise reads once, few, many or a size class.

NA,TRBV5-1,TRBD1,TRBJ2-7,CASSWRGQDGYEQYF,TGCGCCAGCAGCTGGCGGGGACAGGATGGGTACGAGCAGTACTTC
NA,TRBV27,TRBD1,TRBJ2-7,CASSFKGQGTYEQYF,TGTGCCAGCAGTTTTAAAGGACAGGGGACCTACGAGCAGTACTTC
NA,TRBV21-1,NA,TRBJ1-5,CASSKGGTGEGSNQPQHF,TGTGCCAGCAGCAAGGGGGGGACAGGGGAAGGAAGCAATCAGCCCCAGCATTTT
few,TRBV5-4,TRBD1,TRBJ2-2,CASSPGQGTVTGELFF,TGTGCCAGCAGCCCGGGACAGGGAACGGTCACCGGGGAGCTGTTTTTT
once,TRBV11-2,NA,TRBJ1-2,CASSLDGSSSNYGYTF,TGTGCCAGCAGCTTAGATGGCAGTTCCTCTAACTATGGCTACACCTTC
NA,TRBV2,NA,TRBJ2-4,CASSVQGTAKNIQYF,TGTGCCAGCAGTGTCCAGGGGACAGCCAAAAACATTCAGTACTTC
NA,TRBV7-8,TRBD2,TRBJ2-5,CASSAASGSRETQYF,TGTGCCAGCAGCGCCGCCAGCGGGAGTAGAGAGACCCAGTACTTC
NA,TRBV6-6,NA,TRBJ1-5,CASSYSAMGNQPQHF,TGTGCCAGCAGTTACTCGGCAATGGGCAATCAGCCCCAGCATTTT
once,TRBV5-4,NA,TRBJ2-3,CASSQAPAAGSTDTQYF,TGTGCCAGCAGTCAGGCCCCGGCGGCAGGGAGCACAGATACGCAGTATTTT
NA,TRBV4-1,TRBD2,TRBJ2-1,CASSHHLPGTSGRVGEQFF,TGCGCCAGCAGCCATCACCTTCCCGGGACTAGCGGGAGGGTAGGGGAGCAGTTCTTC
NA,TRBV5-1,NA,TRBJ2-7,CASSLETAKYEQYF,TGCGCCAGCAGCTTGGAGACAGCAAAATACGAGCAGTACTTC
NA,TRBV7-8,NA,TRBJ1-1,CASSLREGDTEAFF,TGTGCCAGCAGCTTAAGGGAGGGAGACACTGAAGCTTTCTTT
NA,TRBV9,NA,TRBJ2-5,CASSVDTSPETQYF,TGTGCCAGCAGCGTAGATACTAGCCCAGAGACCCAGTACTTC
NA,TRBV7-3,NA,TRBJ2-1,CASSPGIYNEQFF,TGTGCCAGCAGCCCAGGGATATACAATGAGCAGTTCTTC
NA,TRBV11-2,NA,TRBJ2-2,CASSLDRTRNTGELFF,TGTGCCAGCAGCTTAGATCGGACTCGAAACACCGGGGAGCTGTTTTTT
NA,TRBV5-4,TRBD2,TRBJ2-5,CASSLASGGGETQYF,TGTGCCAGCAGCTTGGCCAGCGGGGGCGGGGAGACCCAGTACTTC
few,TRBV6-6,NA,TRBJ1-5,CASSYSSGVNQPQHF,TGTGCCAGCAGTTACTCGTCGGGGGTCAATCAGCCCCAGCATTTT
NA,TRBV6-1,TRBD2,TRBJ2-1,CASRTSQSYNEQFF,TGTGCCAGCAGGACTAGCCAGTCCTACAATGAGCAGTTCTTC
NA,TRBV30,NA,TRBJ1-1,CAWHGTAEAFF,TGTGCCTGGCACGGGACTGCTGAAGCTTTCTTT
NA,TRBV5-1,TRBD1,TRBJ2-1,CASSLAFPGQGNNEQFF,TGCGCCAGCAGCTTGGCATTCCCGGGACAGGGGAACAATGAGCAGTTCTTC
NA,TRBV19,NA,TRBJ2-6,CASSPQITGANVLTF,TGTGCCAGTAGTCCACAGATAACTGGGGCCAACGTCCTGACTTTC
NA,TRBV29-1,NA,TRBJ1-2,CSVSGTLQNYGYTF,TGCAGCGTCTCGGGGACACTCCAAAACTATGGCTACACCTTC
NA,TRBV7-8,NA,TRBJ2-5,CASSLALVEYTETQYF,TGTGCCAGCAGCTTAGCGCTGGTGGAGTATACGGAGACCCAGTACTTC
NA,TRBV19,NA,TRBJ1-5,CASRTGNQPQHF,TGTGCCAGTAGAACAGGTAATCAGCCCCAGCATTTT
once,TRBV7-9,TRBD1,TRBJ1-2,CASSSLDRQRYGYTF,TGTGCCAGCAGCTCATTGGACAGGCAACGCTATGGCTACACCTTC
NA,TRBV10-2,TRBD2,TRBJ2-5,CASSEIAGGPKTQYF,TGCGCCAGCAGTGAGATCGCGGGAGGGCCTAAGACCCAGTACTTC
NA,TRBV6-1,NA,TRBJ2-2,CASSRQYTGELFF,TGTGCCAGCAGTAGACAGTACACCGGGGAGCTGTTTTTT
NA,TRBV6-6,TRBD2,TRBJ2-7,CASSATSGGLAEQYF,TGTGCCAGCAGTGCGACTAGCGGGGGTTTGGCCGAGCAGTACTTC
NA,TRBV5-1,TRBD2,TRBJ2-2,CASSSRLAGPNTGELFF,TGCGCCAGCAGCTCTAGACTAGCGGGACCGAACACCGGGGAGCTGTTTTTT
once,TRBV15,NA,TRBJ2-1,CATSGDWAVYNEQFF,TGTGCCACCAGCGGAGACTGGGCAGTATACAATGAGCAGTTCTTC
NA,TRBV2,TRBD1,TRBJ1-6,CASSEGQVAHF,TGTGCCAGCAGTGAGGGACAGGTCGCGCACTTT
NA,TRBV6-1,TRBD2,TRBJ2-3,CASSASGLTDTQYF,TGTGCCAGCAGTGCTAGCGGACTCACAGATACGCAGTATTTT
NA,TRBV4-1,TRBD2,TRBJ2-5,CASSQPPSGGRETQYF,TGCGCCAGCAGCCAGCCCCCTAGCGGGGGGCGGGAGACCCAGTACTTC
NA,TRBV7-9,NA,TRBJ2-7,CASRPVWSDEQYF,TGTGCCAGCAGGCCGGTATGGAGCGACGAGCAGTACTTC
NA,TRBV7-2,NA,TRBJ2-7,CASSLASGLSSYEQYF,TGTGCCAGCAGCTTAGCTTCGGGGTTAAGCTCCTACGAGCAGTACTTC
NA,TRBV30,TRBD1,TRBJ1-4,CAWRQPGTGNEKLFF,TGTGCCTGGCGCCAACCTGGGACAGGGAATGAAAAACTGTTTTTT
NA,TRBV29-1,NA,TRBJ2-3,CSVEPGFTDTQYF,TGCAGCGTTGAACCCGGGTTTACAGATACGCAGTATTTT
NA,TRBV7-9,TRBD2,TRBJ2-5,CASSLAGGLAETQYF,TGTGCCAGCAGCTTAGCGGGGGGACTAGCAGAGACCCAGTACTTC
once,TRBV15,NA,TRBJ2-7,CATGSQATLTYEQYF,TGTGCCACTGGGTCACAGGCGACTCTCACCTACGAGCAGTACTTC
NA,TRBV30,TRBD1,TRBJ1-1,CAWNVFTGGTEAFF,TGTGCCTGGAATGTGTTCACAGGGGGCACTGAAGCTTTCTTT
NA,TRBV5-1,TRBD2,TRBJ2-3,CASSGGLAGITDTQYF,TGCGCCAGCAGCGGGGGACTAGCGGGCATCACAGATACGCAGTATTTT
NA,TRBV2,NA,TRBJ2-5,CASSLLPGVYWTQYF,TGTGCCAGCAGCCTGCTCCCGGGGGTTTATTGGACCCAGTACTTC
NA,TRBV12-5,TRBD1,TRBJ1-1,CASSQGEANTEAFF,TGTGCTAGTTCTCAGGGGGAGGCGAACACTGAAGCTTTCTTT
NA,TRBV7-9,TRBD1,TRBJ2-1,CASSWTGTRGFTNEQFF,TGTGCCAGCAGCTGGACAGGGACGAGGGGGTTTACAAATGAGCAGTTCTTC
NA,TRBV7-9,TRBD1,TRBJ2-7,CASSLVFRTGNEQYF,TGTGCCAGCAGCTTAGTATTCCGGACAGGTAACGAGCAGTACTTC
NA,TRBV5-5,NA,TRBJ1-5,CASSLTWGLNQPQHF,TGTGCCAGCAGCTTGACGTGGGGCCTTAATCAGCCCCAGCATTTT
NA,TRBV7-9,TRBD2,TRBJ2-7,CASSLARWREDSYEQYF,TGTGCCAGCAGCTTAGCGCGGTGGCGGGAGGACTCCTACGAGCAGTACTTC
NA,TRBV30,TRBD1,TRBJ2-7,CAWNPGQGTEQYF,TGTGCCTGGAATCCGGGACAGGGTACAGAGCAGTACTTC
once,TRBV5-1,NA,TRBJ1-2,CASSLEQGENGYTF,TGCGCCAGCAGCTTGGAACAGGGCGAGAATGGCTACACCTTC
few,TRBV6-6,NA,TRBJ1-5,CASSYSHQGNQPQHF,TGTGCCAGCAGTTACTCTCATCAGGGAAATCAGCCCCAGCATTTT
NA,TRBV5-5,NA,TRBJ1-3,CASSRQDSGNTIYF,TGTGCCAGCAGCCGACAGGACTCTGGAAACACCATATATTTT
NA,TRBV7-9,TRBD2,TRBJ2-7,CSSSLAGGNIDEQYF,TGTTCCAGCAGCTTAGCGGGGGGGAATATCGACGAGCAGTACTTC
NA,TRBV7-9,NA,TRBJ2-7,CASSLVSPPYEQYF,TGTGCCAGCAGCTTAGTGAGCCCCCCCTACGAGCAGTACTTC
NA,TRBV4-1,NA,TRBJ1-2,CASSQERGFSGYTF,TGCGCCAGCAGCCAAGAAAGGGGGTTCTCTGGCTACACCTTC
NA,TRBV6-5,TRBD1,TRBJ2-1,CASSGTGVSYNEQFF,TGTGCCAGCAGTGGAACAGGGGTATCCTACAATGAGCAGTTCTTC
NA,TRBV30,TRBD2,TRBJ2-5,CACKAGGRFSETQYF,TGTGCCTGTAAAGCGGGAGGTCGATTCTCAGAGACCCAGTACTTC
NA,TRBV27,NA,TRBJ1-1,CASSLSPQGYTEAFF,TGTGCCAGCAGTTTATCGCCCCAGGGATACACTGAAGCTTTCTTT
NA,TRBV27,TRBD1,TRBJ2-7,CASSIQGAYEQYF,TGTGCCAGCAGTATTCAGGGGGCCTACGAGCAGTACTTC
NA,TRBV6-5,NA,TRBJ2-7,CASSAPRGSSYEQYF,TGTGCCAGCAGTGCGCCGAGGGGGAGCTCCTACGAGCAGTACTTC
NA,TRBV2,TRBD1,TRBJ2-1,CASSEHRGSYNEQFF,TGTGCCAGCAGTGAACACAGGGGGTCCTACAATGAGCAGTTCTTC